This T cell receptor beta chain comes out of a study of T-cell reconstitution after alpha-beta-depleted transplantation in children. Study results and caveats: It was reported that alpha-beta T cells came from several hundred expanded graft clones (about two months after transplant). At the one-year point after transplant, T-cell counts and TCRbeta diversity were found to come mostly from T cells that had been newly produced.

CDR1 and CDR2 (germline): DFQATT, SNEGSKA (reference sequence). This CDR3 is 15 amino acids long. V dropped 6 bases and J dropped 2 bases, with 17 bases sitting between them. This clonotype was recorded at least ten times. Its antigen is currently unknown. The TCRbeta library was prepared with unique molecular identifiers. TCRdb used MiXCR to reprocess the PCR reads, holding one entry per CDR3 protein. The sample has over 400,000 distinct CDR3 sequences; approximately 42% are singletons. Sequences were derived from PBMCs, sampled before TCRalphabeta/CD19-depleted stem cell transplant. The V and J genes are TRBV20-1 and TRBJ1-5; no reliable D call. The sequence was obtained from a girl aged 2 to 9 with aplastic anemia, due to receive a stem cell transplant. CDR3 sequence reads: CSAPPNSRGNQPQHF. The CDR3 coding sequence is TGCAGTGCCCCACCCAACTCCCGGGGCAATCAGCCCCAGCATTTT.